A single sample is the source of the 27 T cell receptor beta chains below, sequenced in a study of graft-versus-host responses after intestinal transplantation. Antigens for these TCRs are unknown. Assay used: immunoSEQ multiplex PCR; TCRdb lists only in-frame clones, some missing. The sample holds approximately 100,000 clones, about nine tenths seen once. The sequenced sample was unstimulated CD4+ T cells sorted from spleen or lymph node cells, obtained before intestinal transplant. The receptors were sampled from a human donor who received an intestinal transplant.

This rearrangement joins TRBV10-3 to TRBJ1-1; the D gene is possibly TRBD1 (5 bases). Between the trimmed V and J ends, which lost 6 bases and 5 bases, there was a span of 19 bases. The V gene's germline CDR1 is ENHRY and CDR2 SYGVKD. CDR3 length: 15 amino acids. CDR3 sequence: CAISPGRGRRTEAFF. The CDR3 nucleotides are TGTGCCATCAGCCCCGGTCGGGGGAGGAGGACTGAAGCTTTCTTT.

This chain connects TRBV12-5 to TRBJ1-1; D not resolved. Germline lookup yields CDR1 LGHNT and CDR2 FRNRAP. The V end lost 0 bases, the J end lost 1 base, and 3 bases lay between the germline ends. CDR3 length: 13 residues. The CDR3 nucleotides read TGTGCTAGTGGTTTGGTACAGAACACTGAAGCTTTCTTT. The encoded protein is CASGLVQNTEAFF.

This clone occurred once. The chain is built from TRBV7-3 and TRBJ2-1, with D perhaps TRBD2 (5 bases). The germline CDR1 and CDR2 sequences are SGHTA and FQGTGA. V was cut by 5 bases and J by 4 bases, with 18 bases left in between. CDR3 length equals 16 residues. In nucleotides, the CDR3 is TGTGCCAGCAGCCCCTCCGGAGGCAACATATACAATGAGCAGTTCTTC. Its protein is CASSPSGGNIYNEQFF.

The chain carries TRBV5-6 and TRBJ2-7, with no clear D. There are 12 residues in the CDR3. Deletions cut 1 base from V and 2 bases from J, with 4 bases between. The germline V gene encodes CDR1 SGHDT and CDR2 YYEEEE. CDR3: CASSLYAYEQYF. In nucleotides, the CDR3 is TGTGCCAGCAGCTTGTATGCCTACGAGCAGTACTTC.

V is TRBV18 and J is TRBJ2-7; no definite D call. V was pared by 5 bases and J by 2 bases, with 13 bases between. This CDR3 comprises 14 residues. CDR1 is KGHSH, CDR2 LQKENI, per germline. The CDR3 here is CASSVSAPPYEQYF. The CDR3 DNA follows: TGTGCCAGCTCAGTCAGCGCCCCCCCCTACGAGCAGTACTTC.

The chain is built from TRBV5-1 and TRBJ2-3; TRBD2 matches 10 bases. Germline CDR1 and CDR2: SGHRS and YFSETQ. The CDR3 spans 15 residues. V lost 4 bases to trimming and J lost 1 base; unmatched junction nucleotides: 3. The CDR3 reads CASSNLAGGTDTQYF. As DNA, the CDR3 is TGCGCCAGCAGCAACCTAGCGGGGGGCACAGATACGCAGTATTTT.

The V and J genes are TRBV19 and TRBJ2-1; 10 bases fit TRBD2. The ends lost 1 base at V and 4 bases at J; junction bases unmatched: 10. In germline, CDR1 is LNHDA, CDR2 SQIVND (reference sequence). The CDR3 length is 18 residues. The CDR3 DNA is TGTGCCAGTAGTATAGGACGAGGAGTAGCGGGGGGATACAATGAGCAGTTCTTC. The encoded protein is CASSIGRGVAGGYNEQFF.

The rearrangement uses TRBV7-9 and TRBJ1-6, with D maybe TRBD1 (5 bases). CDR3 length: 14 amino acids. Germline CDR1 is SEHNR and CDR2 is FQNEAQ (reference sequence). Trimming shortened V by 2 bases and J by 5 bases, and 7 bases separated the two germline ends. The CDR3 region is CASSLTGDNSPLHF. Here the CDR3 DNA reads TGTGCCAGCAGCTTAACAGGAGATAATTCACCCCTCCACTTT. The variable domain in full, with the rest retrieved from reference TRBV7-9 and TRBJ1-6, is DTGVSQNPRHKITKRGQNVTFRCDPISEHNRLYWYRQTLGQGPEFLTYFQNEAQLEKSRLLSDRFSAERPKGSFSTLEIQRTEQGDSAMYLCASSLTGDNSPLHFGNGTRLTVT.

The V and J genes are TRBV19 and TRBJ2-1, with D possibly TRBD2 on 6 matching bases. Germline CDR1 LNHDA, CDR2 SQIVND (reference sequence). The CDR3 extends over 13 amino acids. Trimming stripped 4 bases from V and 4 bases from J, with 8 bases between. The CDR3 region has the DNA TGTGCCAGTAGTAAGAGCGGGTACAATGAGCAGTTCTTC. Residues: CASSKSGYNEQFF.

This clone appeared once. The gene calls are TRBV7-3 and TRBJ2-7, with a tentative D call TRBD2 (6 bases). CDR1 is SGHTA and CDR2 is FQGTGA in the germline V gene. Between the trimmed V and J ends, which lost 1 base and 2 bases, there was a span of 12 bases. The CDR3 totals 15 residues. The CDR3 DNA follows: TGTGCCAGCAGCTTAAGCCGGGGACTTGCCTACGAGCAGTACTTC. It yields the protein CASSLSRGLAYEQYF. The variable domain in full, with the rest retrieved from reference TRBV7-3 and TRBJ2-7, is GAGVSQTPSNKVTEKGKYVELRCDPISGHTALYWYRQSLGQGPEFLIYFQGTGAADDSGLPNDRFFAVRPEGSVSTLKIQRTERGDSAVYLCASSLSRGLAYEQYFGPGTRLTVT.

The CDR3 protein is CSVDNAGMNYGYTF. In DNA, the CDR3 is TGCAGCGTTGATAACGCAGGGATGAACTATGGCTACACCTTC. The J gene is TRBJ1-2, the V gene TRBV29-1; maybe TRBD1 (5 bases). The CDR3 length is 14 residues. Germline lookup yields CDR1 SQVTM and CDR2 ANQGSEA. V shed 3 bases and J shed 2 bases, with 13 bases lying between them.

The gene calls are TRBV13 and TRBJ1-2; no definite D call. The CDR3 contains 13 residues. V gave up 5 bases and J gave up 7 bases, with 14 bases separating them. The germline V gene has CDR1 PRHDT and CDR2 FYEKMQ (reference sequence). The CDR3 region has the DNA TGTGCCAGCAGCCCTCCGCGGGTGACTGGCTACACCTTC. This translates into CASSPPRVTGYTF.

The CDR3, as DNA: TGCGCCAGCAGCCAAGGTTCGGTTTCGGGCGGGGTCTCCTACGAGCAGTACTTC. It encodes CASSQGSVSGGVSYEQYF. This chain joins TRBV4-1 and TRBJ2-5, with a possible D match to TRBD2 (6 bases). TRBJ2-7 explains the end of the DNA better; the J call may be wrong. The CDR3 length is 18 residues. Germline V gene lookup returns CDR1 MGHRA and CDR2 YSYEKL.

The rearrangement uses TRBV19 and TRBJ1-1; maybe TRBD1 (6 bases). The CDR3 length is 14 residues. Trimming stripped 5 bases from V and 1 base from J, with 11 bases between. Germline V CDR1 and CDR2: LNHDA, SQIVND (reference sequence). CDR3 sequence (DNA): TGTGCCAGTAGTCCCAGGACAGAGAACACTGAAGCTTTCTTT. It translates to CASSPRTENTEAFF.

The rearrangement links TRBV18 to TRBJ2-3, with TRBD2 identical over 15 bases. The CDR3 contains 19 residues. V lost 3 bases and J lost 0; bases outside the gene matches: 7. Looked up from germline, CDR1 is KGHSH and CDR2 is LQKENI. The CDR3 region is CASSPLGLAGGRSTDTQYF. The DNA for the CDR3 is TGTGCCAGCTCACCTCTGGGACTAGCGGGGGGACGGAGCACAGATACGCAGTATTTT.

The chain employs TRBV27 and TRBJ2-5; the match to TRBD2 covers 8 bases. CDR1 and CDR2 from the germline V gene are MNHEY and SMNVEV (reference sequence). The junction had 5 bases not matched to a gene; V was cut back by 3 bases and J by 5 bases. The CDR3 spans 14 residues. The CDR3 DNA reads TGTGCCAGCAGTTTTGCGGGGGGTTGGGAGACCCAGTACTTC. Its protein is CASSFAGGWETQYF.

The chain has TRBV4-1 and TRBJ1-6; the D is unclear. The germline V gene encodes CDR1 MGHRA and CDR2 YSYEKL. The V and J ends lost 4 bases and 10 bases respectively, with 11 bases between them. The CDR3 sequence is 13 residues long. Written as DNA, the CDR3 is TGCGCCAGCAGCCTAGGCCTAGCGTCACCCCTCCACTTT. Protein sequence: CASSLGLASPLHF.

The rearrangement joins TRBV10-2 to TRBJ1-1, with 11 bases that match TRBD1. This CDR3 contains 15 residues. Germline V gene data show CDR1 as WSHSY and CDR2 as SAAADI. The ends lost 7 bases at V and 0 bases at J; junction bases unmatched: 4. The CDR3 spells CASKRTGGVNTEAFF. The DNA of the CDR3 is TGCGCCAGCAAGAGGACAGGGGGCGTGAACACTGAAGCTTTCTTT.

The chain employs TRBV7-3 and TRBJ2-1, with TRBD2 identical over 14 bases. Germline lookup yields CDR1 SGHTA and CDR2 FQGTGA. V dropped 4 bases and J dropped 9; count of bases not matched to a gene: 2. CDR3 length: 14 residues. CDR3 bases: TGTGCCAGCAGCTCGACTAGCGGGGGGGGTGAGCAGTTCTTC. It yields the protein CASSSTSGGGEQFF.

The genes are TRBV6-1 and TRBJ1-6; no firm D call. V lost 5 bases and J 9 bases, leaving 8 bases between the germline ends. Germline V gene lookup returns CDR1 MNHNS and CDR2 SASEGT. The CDR3 consists of 12 residues. The CDR3 loop reads CASSPSGSPLHF. In nucleotides, the CDR3 is TGTGCCAGCAGTCCCAGTGGTTCACCCCTCCACTTT.

As to this clone: Other DNA sequences from this sample encode an identical CDR3 as well. V and J are TRBV18 and TRBJ2-5; tentatively, D is TRBD2 (5 bases). Per germline, CDR1 KGHSH and CDR2 LQKENI. Trimming removed 3 bases at V and 5 bases at J, with 7 bases between. There are 12 residues in the CDR3. CDR3 DNA: TGTGCCAGCTCACCGGGCGGGGAGACCCAGTACTTC. It translates to CASSPGGETQYF.

This chain uses TRBV25-1 with TRBJ1-2, with 10 bases that match TRBD1. Per the germline V gene, CDR1 is MGHDK and CDR2 is SYGVNS. There are 13 residues in the CDR3. Unmatched junction bases numbered 1, after V lost 4 bases and J lost 5 bases. The CDR3 loop is CASSGDRGYGYTF. DNA of the CDR3: TGTGCCAGCAGTGGGGACAGGGGTTATGGCTACACCTTC.

Here the CDR3 reads CASTKESQQGLNYGYTF. The CDR3 DNA sequence: TGTGCCAGCACCAAAGAGTCCCAACAGGGTTTAAACTATGGCTACACCTTC. This chain links TRBV6-4 with TRBJ1-2; TRBD1 is a possible D gene (6 bases). V was trimmed by 7 bases and J by 2 bases, leaving 23 bases between them. The CDR3 is made up of 17 amino acids. Germline V CDR1 and CDR2: MRHNA, SNTAGT.

The table lists this clone with a few counts. V usage is TRBV6-5 and J usage is TRBJ1-2; 7 nucleotides match TRBD1. The CDR3 is made up of 14 amino acids. V trimming: 4 bases; J trimming: 11 bases; junction bases outside the gene matches: 13. CDR1 and CDR2 (germline): MNHEY, SVGAGI. CDR3 sequence reads: CASSSRGQAVRYTF. The CDR3 nucleotides are TGTGCCAGCAGTTCCCGAGGACAGGCGGTGAGGTACACCTTC.

The V call is TRBV10-2, the J call TRBJ2-5; TRBD1 matches 7 bases. Germline loops: CDR1 WSHSY, CDR2 SAAADI. The CDR3 extends over 14 amino acids. With 7 bases clipped from V and 4 bases from J, the junction kept 9 bases outside the gene matches. CDR3 sequence (DNA): TGCGCCAGCAACCAACCGGGACAGTTAGAGACCCAGTACTTC. Translating it yields CASNQPGQLETQYF.

V and J are TRBV6-5 and TRBJ2-1, with 10 bases fitting TRBD2. V gave up 5 bases and J gave up 6 bases; unmatched junction bases: 7. Looked up from germline, CDR1 is MNHEY and CDR2 is SVGAGI. The CDR3 is 15 residues long. Here the CDR3 DNA reads TGTGCCAGCAGTCGGAATAGCGGGGGGCCCAATGAGCAGTTCTTC. Translation: CASSRNSGGPNEQFF.

V is TRBV7-8 and J is TRBJ1-1; maybe TRBD1 (6 bases). Trimming removed 3 bases at V and 9 bases at J, with 14 bases between. The CDR3 has 13 amino acids. Germline values: CDR1 SGHVS, CDR2 FQNEAQ. The CDR3 loop is CASSFGGGEKAFF. Written as DNA, the CDR3 is TGTGCCAGCAGCTTTGGCGGGGGCGAAAAAGCTTTCTTT.